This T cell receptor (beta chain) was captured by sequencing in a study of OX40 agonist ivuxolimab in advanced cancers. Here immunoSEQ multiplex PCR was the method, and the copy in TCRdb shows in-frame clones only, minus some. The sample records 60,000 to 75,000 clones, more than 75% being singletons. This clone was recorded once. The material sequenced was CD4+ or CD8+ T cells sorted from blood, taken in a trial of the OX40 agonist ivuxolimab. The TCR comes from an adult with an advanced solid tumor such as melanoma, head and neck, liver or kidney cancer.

CDR3 loop: CASSSWEVRGDTQYF. DNA of the CDR3: TGTGCCAGCAGTTCCTGGGAGGTCCGGGGAGATACGCAGTATTTT. This chain connects TRBV27 to TRBJ2-3, with a weak D call TRBD2 (6 bases). V was cut by 4 bases and J by 5 bases, with 16 bases left in between. Per germline, CDR1 MNHEY and CDR2 SMNVEV (reference sequence). The CDR3 is 15 amino acids.